These 7 T cell receptor beta chains were all obtained from the same sample, sequenced in a study of identical twins. TCRdb itself ran the 5' RACE reads through MiXCR, one entry per CDR3 protein. The table has hundreds of thousands of distinct CDR3 sequences, roughly an eighth seen once. In addition, the sample was reused for a study of yellow fever vaccine responses in identical twins.

Source material: PBMCs. Receptors were obtained from a woman aged 18-29 years in good health.

In its sample, this clonotype was seen a few times. This chain uses TRBV5-5 with TRBJ2-3; no reliable D call. V shed 1 base and J shed 6 bases, with 15 bases lying between them. The CDR3 is 15 amino acids. The V gene's germline CDR1 is SGHKS and CDR2 YYEKEE (reference sequence). Written as DNA, the CDR3 is TGTGCCAGCAGCTTGAGGGCGGCTCCCGGGGATACGCAGTATTTT. It is translated as CASSLRAAPGDTQYF.

This clonotype was counted many times. The V call is TRBV5-1, the J call TRBJ2-5, with 7 bases aligning to TRBD1. CDR3 length: 14 amino acids. V lost 4 bases and J lost 2; bases outside the gene matches: 5. Looked up from germline, CDR1 is SGHRS and CDR2 is YFSETQ. The CDR3 sequence is CASSLTGQQETQYF. As DNA, the CDR3 is TGCGCCAGCAGCCTAACGGGACAGCAAGAGACCCAGTACTTC.

This clonotype was detected only a few times. This sequence joins TRBV6-1 and TRBJ2-2; 7 bases fit TRBD2. The CDR3 runs 14 residues. The germline gives CDR1 MNHNS, CDR2 SASEGT. J lost 1 base, V lost 8 bases, and 4 bases had no gene match. This chain's CDR3 is CASSTSRNTGELFF. In nucleotides, the CDR3 is TGTGCCAGCTCGACTAGCCGGAACACCGGGGAGCTGTTTTTT.

This chain joins TRBV2 and TRBJ2-3, with 9 bases fitting TRBD2. Trimming took 0 bases from V and 4 from J; bases not matched to a gene: 8. The germline V gene has CDR1 SNHLY and CDR2 FYNNEI. The CDR3 covers 17 residues. The CDR3 DNA reads as TGTGCCAGCAGTGAAGCCTCGGGACTAGCTGAGGCAGATACGCAGTATTTT. Amino acid sequence: CASSEASGLAEADTQYF.

The genes are TRBV6-5 and TRBJ2-2; maybe TRBD1 (5 bases). The germline V gene encodes CDR1 MNHEY and CDR2 SVGAGI. V lost 0 bases and J 1 base, leaving 6 bases between the germline ends. The CDR3 is 15 amino acids. The DNA of the CDR3 is TGTGCCAGCAGTTACTCGACAGTGAACACCGGGGAGCTGTTTTTT. Translation gives CASSYSTVNTGELFF.

This clonotype came up many times. The J gene is TRBJ1-1, the V gene TRBV2; unclear D gene. CDR3 length: 14 amino acids. V was clipped by 4 bases and J by 4 bases, with 13 bases between them. The germline CDR1 and CDR2 sequences are SNHLY and FYNNEI. The DNA of the CDR3 is TGTGCCAGCAGTGTCGAAGGGATGGGCACTGAAGCTTTCTTT. Encoded protein: CASSVEGMGTEAFF.

This sequence joins TRBV6-1 and TRBJ2-3; D possibly uses TRBD1 or TRBD2 (6 bases each). Germline V gene sequence: CDR1 MNHNS, CDR2 SASEGT. Deletions cut 5 bases from V and 1 base from J, with 19 bases between. This CDR3 contains 17 residues. The CDR3 here is CASSRHRAWGGTDTQYF. As DNA, the CDR3 is TGTGCCAGCAGTCGCCACAGGGCCTGGGGGGGCACAGATACGCAGTATTTT.